This TCR beta chain was found in a study of cytomegalovirus exposure and HLA in healthy donors. Study at large: Of all 400 or so donors who were genotyped, around 82% belonged to the Caucasian-associated ancestry cluster.

J lost 0 bases, V lost 6 bases, and 6 bases had no gene match. Germline CDR1 and CDR2: MDHEN and SYDVKM. This CDR3 spans 16 amino acids. As concerns this clone: No antigen is known for it.

Study-wide results and limits: TRBV6-2, TRBV6-3 and some other V segments were unresolvable in 87-base-pair reads. Most observed TCR sequences were rare, whereas some public TCRs were detected in many donors.

PCR involved 60 Vbeta and 13 Jbeta primers. The assay was immunoSEQ multiplex PCR, and TCRdb's table has in-frame clones only and misses some. Of about 150,000 clones in the sample, 75% were seen once. Specimen: PBMCs. The TCR sequence derives from a man aged 18 to 29 in good health and CMV-seropositive. The chain recombines TRBV28 with TRBJ2-3; TRBD2 matches at 10 bases. CDR3 coding DNA: TGTGCCAGCAGCCGTAGCGGGAGGACAAGCACAGATACGCAGTATTTT. Residues: CASSRSGRTSTDTQYF.